This T cell receptor (beta chain) was identified during a study of identical twins. The V gene lost 0 bases and the J gene lost 4 bases, with 18 bases spanning the gap. The CDR3 has 16 amino acids. The germline gives CDR1 DFQATT, CDR2 SNEGSKA (reference sequence). TCRdb re-called the 5' RACE reads through MiXCR, storing one row per CDR3 protein. The sample has a few hundred thousand distinct CDR3 sequences, around 18% seen once. The sequence came from a man aged 50 or older in good health. The sequenced material came from naive T cells sorted from blood. The genes are TRBV20-1 and TRBJ2-5; D is perhaps TRBD1 (6 bases). CDR3 residues: CSARDLQGPSSETQYF. The DNA of the CDR3 is TGCAGTGCTAGAGATCTACAGGGCCCAAGTTCAGAGACCCAGTACTTC.